A single count supports the clone carrying this T cell receptor beta chain. The data originate from a study of T cells in tumors after PD-1 blockade. In the study overall: Some patients also took daily vismodegib 150 mg during anti-PD-1 treatment.

Some clones are missing from TCRdb's copy, which holds only in-frame ones; the method was immunoSEQ multiplex PCR. The data show about 35,000 clones, over 75% seen once. The TCR comes from a human donor with basal cell carcinoma. The sample here was PBMCs, taken before anti-PD-1 treatment.

The DNA for the CDR3 is TGTGCCAGCAGTTTTGAGACCCAGTACTTC. Protein: CASSFETQYF. The rearrangement links TRBV2 to TRBJ2-5; D unclear. Germline CDR1 is SNHLY and CDR2 is FYNNEI. The V end was cut by 5 bases, the J end by 5 bases, with 3 bases between. CDR3 length equals 10 residues.